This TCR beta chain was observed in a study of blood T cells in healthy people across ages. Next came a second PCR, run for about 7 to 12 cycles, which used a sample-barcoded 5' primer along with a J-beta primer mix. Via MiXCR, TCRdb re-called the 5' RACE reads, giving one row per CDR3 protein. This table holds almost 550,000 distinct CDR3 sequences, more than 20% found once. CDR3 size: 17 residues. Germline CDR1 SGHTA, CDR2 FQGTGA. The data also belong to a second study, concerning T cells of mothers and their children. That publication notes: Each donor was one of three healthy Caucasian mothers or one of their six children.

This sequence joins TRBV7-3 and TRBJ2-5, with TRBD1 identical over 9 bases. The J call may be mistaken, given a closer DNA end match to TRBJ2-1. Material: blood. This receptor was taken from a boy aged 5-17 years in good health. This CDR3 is CASSLTGTGRPGNEQFF. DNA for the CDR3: TGTGCCAGCAGCTTAACTGGGACAGGGAGGCCCGGCAATGAGCAGTTCTTC.